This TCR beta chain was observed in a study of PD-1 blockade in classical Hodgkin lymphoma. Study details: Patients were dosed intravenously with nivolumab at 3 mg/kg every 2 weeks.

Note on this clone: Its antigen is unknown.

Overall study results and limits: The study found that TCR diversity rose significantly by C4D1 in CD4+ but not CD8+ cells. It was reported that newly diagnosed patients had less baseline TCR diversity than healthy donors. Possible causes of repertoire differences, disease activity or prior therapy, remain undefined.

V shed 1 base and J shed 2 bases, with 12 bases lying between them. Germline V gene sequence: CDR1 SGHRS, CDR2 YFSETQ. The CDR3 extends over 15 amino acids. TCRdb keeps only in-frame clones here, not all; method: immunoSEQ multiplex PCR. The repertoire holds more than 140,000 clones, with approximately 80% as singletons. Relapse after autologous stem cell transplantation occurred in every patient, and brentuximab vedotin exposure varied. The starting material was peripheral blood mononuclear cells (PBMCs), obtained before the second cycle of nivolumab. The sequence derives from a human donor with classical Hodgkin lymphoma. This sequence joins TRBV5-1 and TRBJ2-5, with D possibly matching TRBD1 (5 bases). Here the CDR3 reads CASSLSLTEQETQYF. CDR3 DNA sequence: TGCGCCAGCAGCTTGTCGTTGACAGAGCAAGAGACCCAGTACTTC.